A single sample is the source of the 20 T cell receptor beta chains below, sequenced in a study of T cell repertoires in cytomegalovirus infection. Antigens for these TCRs are unknown. TCRdb re-derived calls from the reads in MiXCR, one entry per CDR3 protein. The sample holds around 100,000 distinct CDR3 sequences; around 40% are singletons and the top ten take around 74%. This specimen was CD8+ T cells from cultured PBMCs, taken from culture after CMV antigen stimulation. Receptor source: a human donor in good health (CMV status not recorded). Some clones in this sample may be carry-over from other donors' samples.

The V and J genes are TRBV12-3 or TRBV12-4 and TRBJ2-3; unclear D gene. CDR3 length: 14 residues. Trimming took off 7 bases at V and 4 bases at J, with 15 bases between the two ends. CDR3 protein: CASTLKAPPDTQYF. The CDR3 nucleotides read TGTGCCAGCACCCTGAAAGCGCCACCAGATACGCAGTATTTT.

Ten or more counts support this clonotype. The V gene is TRBV7-2, the J gene TRBJ2-7; tentative D call: TRBD2 (6 bases). CDR1 and CDR2 (germline): SGHTA, FQGNSA. The CDR3 sequence is 14 residues long. Deletions cut 1 base from V and 3 bases from J, with 10 bases between. The CDR3 region is CASSLELAFYEQYF. In DNA form, the CDR3 reads TGTGCCAGCAGCTTAGAACTAGCATTCTACGAGCAGTACTTC.

The CDR3 protein is CATTIRDRVSYEQYF. The CDR3 DNA reads as TGTGCCACGACGATCCGGGACAGGGTCTCCTACGAGCAGTACTTC. The chain links TRBV28 to TRBJ2-7, with 9 positions matching TRBD1. This CDR3 comprises 15 residues. CDR1 is MDHEN, CDR2 SYDVKM, per germline. V shed 10 bases and J 0 bases; nucleotides not matched to a gene: 10.

This chain joins TRBV9 and TRBJ2-5; TRBD1 might be the D (6 bases). V was clipped by 3 bases and J by 4 bases, with 19 bases between them. This CDR3 is 16 amino acids long. Germline V lookup: CDR1 SGDLS, CDR2 YYNGEE. The DNA of the CDR3 is TGTGCCAGCAGCGGAGATCAGGGGCTCGTAGGAGAGACCCAGTACTTC. Translated, it gives CASSGDQGLVGETQYF. The full variable domain, rest sourced from reference TRBV9 and TRBJ2-5, is DSGVTQTPKHLITATGQRVTLRCSPRSGDLSVYWYQQSLDQGLQFLIQYYNGEERAKGNILERFSAQQFPDLHSELNLSSLELGDSALYFCASSGDQGLVGETQYFGPGTRLLVL.

The chain couples TRBV29-1 to TRBJ2-7; 8 nucleotides match TRBD1. CDR3 length: 14 residues. CDR1 and CDR2 (germline): SQVTM, ANQGSEA. Trimming removed 8 bases from V and 7 bases from J; junction bases left unmatched: 16. CDR3 DNA sequence: TGCAGCACTTGGACAGGGCGGTCCCTTGAGGAGCAGTACTTC. Translation gives CSTWTGRSLEEQYF.

The genes are TRBV7-9 and TRBJ2-5; 10 nucleotides agree with TRBD2. CDR1 and CDR2 from the germline V gene are SEHNR and FQNEAQ (reference sequence). After removal of 5 bases from V and 5 bases from J, the junction contained 11 bases not matched to a gene. This CDR3 is 16 amino acids long. This chain's CDR3 is CASSLTAGGPWETQYF. In nucleotides, the CDR3 is TGTGCCAGCAGCCTCACAGCGGGGGGGCCATGGGAGACCCAGTACTTC.

The chain recombines TRBV11-2 with TRBJ1-5, with D possibly TRBD1 on 5 matching bases. Per the germline V gene, CDR1 is SGHAT and CDR2 is FQNNGV. The V end lost 1 base, the J end lost 5 bases, and 12 bases lay between the germline ends. CDR3 size: 15 residues. The CDR3 is CASSLAAGLDQPQHF. In DNA, the CDR3 is TGTGCCAGCAGCTTAGCTGCAGGGTTGGATCAGCCCCAGCATTTT.

The rearrangement links TRBV4-1 to TRBJ2-2, with D maybe TRBD2 (6 bases). V was shortened by 1 base and J by 6 bases, with 12 bases between the two germline ends. The CDR3 consists of 15 residues. Germline V gene data show CDR1 as MGHRA and CDR2 as YSYEKL. The CDR3: CASSQGEAGAGELFF. CDR3 in DNA: TGCGCCAGCAGCCAAGGTGAAGCGGGCGCCGGGGAGCTGTTTTTT.

V is TRBV15 and J is TRBJ1-6; 9 nucleotides align to TRBD1. The CDR3 spans 16 residues. Per germline, CDR1 LNHNV and CDR2 YYDKDF (reference sequence). After removal of 9 bases from V and 7 bases from J, the junction contained 13 bases not matched to a gene. CDR3 sequence: CATKTGGLLGNSPLHF. In nucleotides, the CDR3 is TGTGCCACAAAAACAGGGGGCCTTCTTGGGAATTCACCCCTCCACTTT. Using reference TRBV15 and TRBJ1-6 for the parts outside the CDR3, the full variable domain is DAMVIQNPRYQVTQFGKPVTLSCSQTLNHNVMYWYQQKSSQAPKLLFHYYDKDFNNEADTPDNFQSRRPNTSFCFLDIRSPGLGDTAMYLCATKTGGLLGNSPLHFGNGTRLTVT.

In regard to this clonotype: This likely comes from a read error, as the CDR3 has no conserved phenylalanine or tryptophan at its end. The genes are TRBV25-1 and TRBJ2-7; D gene uncertain. From germline, CDR1 is MGHDK and CDR2 SYGVNS. The V end was cut by 3 bases, the J end by 3 bases, with 18 bases between. CDR3 length equals 16 residues. CDR3 DNA: TGTGCCAGCAGTGACTCCCGGAACACGAAACTCTACGAGCAGTACTAC. It translates to CASSDSRNTKLYEQYY.

The table lists this clonotype with a few counts. This chain connects TRBV2 to TRBJ2-7; the D is unclear. CDR3 length equals 13 residues. Germline V gene data show CDR1 as SNHLY and CDR2 as FYNNEI. Trimming cost V 7 bases and J 5 bases, with 15 bases left between them. CDR3 protein: CASTRYPSDEQYF. The DNA of the CDR3 is TGTGCCAGCACACGTTATCCAAGCGACGAGCAGTACTTC.

This clonotype was seen ten or more times. This chain connects TRBV12-3 or TRBV12-4 to TRBJ2-3, with 8 bases lining up with TRBD2. CDR3 length: 15 amino acids. Losses at the gene ends were 6 bases for V and 3 bases for J; bases not matched to a gene: 8. The CDR3 here is CASSNRGGRTDTQYF. In nucleotides, the CDR3 is TGTGCCAGCAGCAACCGGGGGGGGCGAACAGATACGCAGTATTTT.

Many counts were recorded for this clonotype. The rearrangement links TRBV6-4 to TRBJ1-5, with 8 bases matching TRBD1. V shed 7 bases and J 2 bases; nucleotides not matched to a gene: 16. The CDR3 totals 18 residues. CDR1 is MRHNA and CDR2 is SNTAGT in the germline V gene. The CDR3 DNA follows: TGTGCCAGCAAGGAGGACAGGGTGGGCTGGGTCGGCAATCAGCCCCAGCATTTT. It translates to CASKEDRVGWVGNQPQHF.

This clonotype was observed once. The V and J genes are TRBV6-5 and TRBJ2-3; no clear D gene. There are 14 residues in the CDR3. V was clipped by 2 bases and J by 1 base, with 7 bases between them. Per germline, CDR1 MNHEY and CDR2 SVGAGI. CDR3 nucleotides: TGTGCCAGCAGTTACGTATCTGGCACAGATACGCAGTATTTT. Translated, it gives CASSYVSGTDTQYF.

The chain links TRBV6-6 to TRBJ2-1; TRBD1 is a possible D gene (6 bases). CDR1 is MNHNY and CDR2 is SVGAGI in the germline V gene (reference sequence). The CDR3 sequence is 16 residues long. Trimming shortened V by 7 bases and J by 4 bases, and 20 bases separated the two germline ends. Here the CDR3 DNA reads TGTGCCAGCATCGAGGGGCTAGTAGGGGGATACAATGAGCAGTTCTTC. It yields the protein CASIEGLVGGYNEQFF.

This clonotype was seen only a few times. V is TRBV11-2 and J is TRBJ2-1; a possible D gene is TRBD1 (5 bases). The CDR3 totals 15 residues. The ends were cut back, 1 base at V and 5 bases at J, with 12 bases in the middle. Germline V gene data show CDR1 as SGHAT and CDR2 as FQNNGV. As DNA, the CDR3 is TGTGCCAGCAGCTTAGTCAGGGTCCGGAACAATGAGCAGTTCTTC. Its protein is CASSLVRVRNNEQFF.

V is TRBV4-2 and J is TRBJ2-1; D unclear. Per germline, CDR1 LGHNA and CDR2 YNFKEQ. The V and J ends lost 1 base and 5 bases respectively, with 9 bases between them. The CDR3 extends over 14 amino acids. CDR3 coding DNA: TGTGCCAGCAGCCAAGCATTAGGAGACAATGAGCAGTTCTTC. Residues: CASSQALGDNEQFF.

This sequence joins TRBV12-3 or TRBV12-4 and TRBJ2-3, with TRBD2 as a possible D gene (5 bases). The CDR3 length is 13 residues. Trimming took 7 bases from V and 4 from J, leaving 12 bases between them. The CDR3 region is CASTPLVSDTQYF. As DNA, the CDR3 is TGTGCCAGCACCCCACTAGTCTCAGATACGCAGTATTTT.

This chain connects TRBV6-6 to TRBJ1-5; 7 positions match TRBD1. Germline trimming cut 0 bases from V and 2 bases from J; bases unmatched to any gene: 4. CDR1 and CDR2 from the germline V gene are MNHNY and SVGAGI (reference sequence). CDR3 length equals 16 residues. The CDR3 region has the DNA TGTGCCAGCAGTTACTCGAGAACAGGGGGCAATCAGCCCCAGCATTTT. This gives the protein CASSYSRTGGNQPQHF.

The rearrangement joins TRBV4-1 to TRBJ2-3; no clear D gene. Trimming pared 1 base from V and 5 bases from J, leaving 13 bases between. The germline gives CDR1 MGHRA, CDR2 YSYEKL. The CDR3 length is 15 residues. CDR3: CASSQGPLSGDTQYF. CDR3 nucleotide sequence: TGCGCCAGCAGCCAAGGTCCCCTGTCAGGAGATACGCAGTATTTT.